The entry below describes one T cell receptor beta chain. Its antigen remains unknown. The data belong to a study of cytomegalovirus exposure and HLA in healthy donors. General study findings and limits: In a later analysis, specific HLA alleles were associated with around 17,000 TCR beta sequences at a 0.05 false discovery rate. About 87% or about 30% of the time was how often most TCR beta V segments were productive, according to an earlier analysis. Some TCR beta chains (164 of them) were listed as cytomegalovirus-associated.

These donors counted as nominally healthy when sampled, but unrecorded immune exposures were likely. After removal of 10 bases from V and 2 bases from J, the junction contained 2 bases not matched to a gene. CDR1 ENHRY and CDR2 SYGVKD come from the germline V gene. The CDR3 consists of 13 residues. The PCR had 60 Vbeta and 13 Jbeta primers. The assay was immunoSEQ multiplex PCR, and TCRdb's table has in-frame clones only and misses some. The sample records 120,000 or so clones, around 86% being singletons. Sequencing was carried out using PBMCs. This receptor was taken from a woman aged 40 to 49 in good health and CMV-seronegative. V usage is TRBV10-3 and J usage is TRBJ2-5; 12 nucleotides match TRBD2. The CDR3 protein is CASGTSGQETQYF. DNA of the CDR3: TGTGCCAGTGGGACTAGCGGGCAAGAGACCCAGTACTTC.